The rows below give T cell receptor beta chains drawn from one sample of a study of T cell responses to AZD1222 COVID-19 vaccine. The repertoire was sequenced with immunoSEQ multiplex PCR; TCRdb's copy has only in-frame clones and lacks some. The data contain about 120,000 clones, about 90% of them singletons. This material consisted of peripheral blood, taken on day 0 of AZD1222 vaccination. The receptors shown here come from an adult in good health. Both conserved end residues are part of each CDR3. A D gene is named only where the DNA matches it firmly. Rows give clone size only sometimes, using once, few, many, or a class for an expanded clone.

TGTGCCAGCAGCTTACAAGCTAACACTGAAGCTTTCTTT	CASSLQANTEAFF	.	TRBV7-3	TRBJ1-1	.
TGTGCCAGCAGTCCGGACAGGCGAAGCAATCAGCCCCAGCATTTT	CASSPDRRSNQPQHF	.	TRBV6-5	TRBJ1-5	TRBD1
TGTGCCCGTGACCACAGGGGCGGAATTAACTATGGCTACACCTTC	CARDHRGGINYGYTF	.	TRBV30	TRBJ1-2	TRBD1
TGTGCCAGCAGCTTGGGGCAGCTAGCGTCGATCAATGAGCAGTTCTTC	CASSLGQLASINEQFF	.	TRBV5-4	TRBJ2-1	.
TGTGCCAGCAGCGTCGAGGGGATACTGAATGAGCAGTTCTTC	CASSVEGILNEQFF	.	TRBV9	TRBJ2-1	.
TGTGCCAGCAGCGACGGTAGCGGGAAGAACACCGGGGAGCTGTTTTTT	CASSDGSGKNTGELFF	.	TRBV9	TRBJ2-2	TRBD2
TGTGCCAGCTCACCACCAGCAGGGTATTCCTACAATGAGCAGTTCTTC	CASSPPAGYSYNEQFF	.	TRBV18	TRBJ2-1	.
TGTGCCAGCAGTGAAAGGCGGGGGGGCGCGGATACGCAGTATTTT	CASSERRGGADTQYF	once	TRBV25-1	TRBJ2-3	TRBD2
TGTGCCAGCCGTGACGCCAGGGACCAGCCCCAGCATTTT	CASRDARDQPQHF	once	TRBV19	TRBJ1-5	.
TGTGCCTGGGCCCTCGCCCAGGGGAGTGCCTATGGCTACACCTTC	CAWALAQGSAYGYTF	.	TRBV30	TRBJ1-2	.
TGTGCCAGCAGCCCGACAGGCCTGGAGACCCAGTACTTC	CASSPTGLETQYF	.	TRBV7-8	TRBJ2-5	.
TGTGCCAGCAGCCAAGACGCCGGGCACGGGAGCGAGCAGTACTTC	CASSQDAGHGSEQYF	.	TRBV3-1/TRBV3-2	TRBJ2-7	.
TGCGCCAGCAGCAGGACAGGAGCTAACTATGGCTACACCTTC	CASSRTGANYGYTF	.	TRBV5-1	TRBJ1-2	TRBD1
TGTGCCAGCAGTTTATGGGGCGGGATGGCAGATACGCAGTATTTT	CASSLWGGMADTQYF	.	TRBV28	TRBJ2-3	.
TGTGCCTCCCATCTCACCCAAGAGACCCAGTACTTC	CASHLTQETQYF	.	TRBV30	TRBJ2-5	.
TGCGCCAGCAGTGTGACAGCCGAAGCCTACGAGCAGTACTTC	CASSVTAEAYEQYF	.	TRBV10-1	TRBJ2-7	.
TGTGCCATCCTACCCGGGCACAGATGGGATAATTCACCCCTCCACTTT	CAILPGHRWDNSPLHF	.	TRBV28	TRBJ1-6	.
TGTGCCTGGAGTGTACCAGGGGACTCCTACGAGCAGTACTTC	CAWSVPGDSYEQYF	.	TRBV30	TRBJ2-7	.
TGTGCCGCCATTCTCGGAAGGGAAGACCTGATGAGGAAACTGTTTTTT	CAAILGREDLMRKLFF	.	TRBV3-1/TRBV3-2	TRBJ1-4	.
TGTGCCAGCAGTTTCTCCGAGGCTGAAGCTTTCTTT	CASSFSEAEAFF	.	TRBV6-5	TRBJ1-1	.
TGTGCCAGCTCTAACCCGGGGCGGAGTTATGAAGCTTTCTTT	CASSNPGRSYEAFF	.	TRBV18	TRBJ1-1	.
TGTGCCAGTACCCTGACAGGGAGGGGGCCCAATCAGCCCCAGCATTTT	CASTLTGRGPNQPQHF	.	TRBV19	TRBJ1-5	TRBD1
TGTGCCAGCAGCCTTCGAATGGGGTATAGCACAGATACGCAGTATTTT	CASSLRMGYSTDTQYF	.	TRBV14	TRBJ2-3	.
TGTGCCAGCAGCCAAGATTGGGAGACCCAGTACTTC	CASSQDWETQYF	.	TRBV3-1/TRBV3-2	TRBJ2-5	.
TGTGCCAGCAGCTTCGGGACAGGGGGTATAATCGGCCGGGATTCACCCCTCCACTTT	CASSFGTGGIIGRDSPLHF	once	TRBV3-1/TRBV3-2	TRBJ1-6	TRBD1
TGTGCCAGCAGCTTGGCCCAGGGACAGGGCTATGGCTACACCTTC	CASSLAQGQGYGYTF	.	TRBV5-4	TRBJ1-2	TRBD1
TGCGCCAGCAGCCCCCGACAGGCCAAACACACAGATACGCAGTATTTT	CASSPRQAKHTDTQYF	once	TRBV4-1	TRBJ2-3	.
TGTGCCAGCTCCCAGGGGGGTGGCAATCAGCCCCAGCATTTT	CASSQGGGNQPQHF	.	TRBV18	TRBJ1-5	TRBD1
TGTGCCAGCAGCCTTCTTGGACAGGGTAACTATGGCTACACCTTC	CASSLLGQGNYGYTF	.	TRBV4-2	TRBJ1-2	TRBD1
TGTGCCAGCAGTTTCCTCGGGACGGAAATCTACGAGCAGTACTTC	CASSFLGTEIYEQYF	.	TRBV27	TRBJ2-7	.
TGTGCCAGCAGCCCCCGTCTCGGGGGGGGACAGACAGGCTACACCTTC	CASSPRLGGGQTGYTF	.	TRBV7-2	TRBJ1-2	TRBD1
TGTGCCAGTAGTCTAACAGGGACGGGGGCCAACGTCCTGACTTTC	CASSLTGTGANVLTF	once	TRBV19	TRBJ2-6	.
TGTGCCAGCAGCTTGGTGGGACAGGGCTTAGCACCCCTCCACTTT	CASSLVGQGLAPLHF	.	TRBV5-5	TRBJ1-6	TRBD1
TGTGCCAGCAGCGTAGGGACTAGCGGCTACACCGGGGAGCTGTTTTTT	CASSVGTSGYTGELFF	few	TRBV9	TRBJ2-2	TRBD2
TGTGCCAGCAGAGTCGAGGGAAATCAGCCCCAGCATTTT	CASRVEGNQPQHF	.	TRBV2	TRBJ1-5	.
TGTGCCAGCTCACCTGACAGGGGATCCAACTATGGCTACACCTTC	CASSPDRGSNYGYTF	.	TRBV18	TRBJ1-2	TRBD1
TGTGCCAGCAGTGAACTAGCGGCTGAGACCCAGTACTTC	CASSELAAETQYF	.	TRBV12-3/TRBV12-4	TRBJ2-5	TRBD2
TGCAGCGTTAGTACGGGCTACGAGCAGTACTTC	CSVSTGYEQYF	.	TRBV29-1	TRBJ2-7	.
TGCGCCAGCAGCTTGACATCCCCCTACGAGCAGTACTTC	CASSLTSPYEQYF	.	TRBV5-1	TRBJ2-7	.
TGTGCCAGCTCTTCTGGGTACCAAGAGACCCAGTACTTC	CASSSGYQETQYF	.	TRBV18	TRBJ2-5	.
TGTGCCAGCAGCCAGGAACGGTCGAACACCGGGGAGCTGTTTTTT	CASSQERSNTGELFF	.	TRBV3-1/TRBV3-2	TRBJ2-2	.
TGTGCCAGCAGCTTGCCGGGACTAGCGGTTGATGAGCAGTTCTTC	CASSLPGLAVDEQFF	.	TRBV5-6	TRBJ2-1	TRBD2
TGCGCCAGCAGCCAGTATCACAGGGACCCCTACGAGCAGTACTTC	CASSQYHRDPYEQYF	few	TRBV4-1	TRBJ2-7	.
TGTGCCAGCAGCCCGCGGCAGGGAGGAGGATATGAGCAGTTCTTC	CASSPRQGGGYEQFF	.	TRBV7-3	TRBJ2-1	.
TGTGCCTGGAGTGCCTCCGGGCGCCCCCACGAGCAGTACTTC	CAWSASGRPHEQYF	.	TRBV30	TRBJ2-7	.
TGTGCCTGGAGTCCCCAGGGGGAGACCCAGTACTTC	CAWSPQGETQYF	.	TRBV30	TRBJ2-5	.
TGTGCCAGCACCCCGGAGGGGTACTCTGGAAACACCATATATTTT	CASTPEGYSGNTIYF	.	TRBV2	TRBJ1-3	.
TGTGCCAGCAGTTTGGTCTCTGGAAACACCATATATTTT	CASSLVSGNTIYF	.	TRBV12-3/TRBV12-4	TRBJ1-3	.
TGCGCCAGCAGCGCCGATAGTGGGCACAATGAGCAGTTCTTC	CASSADSGHNEQFF	.	TRBV5-1	TRBJ2-1	.
TGTGCCAGCAGCTTGGGACAGCCCTACGAGCAGTACTTC	CASSLGQPYEQYF	.	TRBV11-2	TRBJ2-7	TRBD1
TGTGCCAGCAGTAGTTACATCACGGGGGCTAACTATGGCTACACCTTC	CASSSYITGANYGYTF	.	TRBV6-2/TRBV6-3	TRBJ1-2	.
TGTGCCACCAGTGAAGACACAGGGTACAATCAGCCCCAGCATTTT	CATSEDTGYNQPQHF	.	TRBV24-1	TRBJ1-5	.